This TCR beta chain was identified in a study of cytomegalovirus exposure and HLA in healthy donors. This clone turned up a few times. Its specificity is not known. Regarding the study as a whole: Relative to the roughly 700-donor mean, N-insertions were reportedly fewer in an Asian-associated ancestry cluster in a later analysis. Immune exposure was documented only through CMV serostatus.

Trimming removed 4 bases from V and 3 bases from J; junction bases left unmatched: 4. From germline, CDR1 is SGHVS and CDR2 FQNEAQ. CDR3 length: 14 amino acids. Amplification used 60 Vbeta primers and 13 Jbeta primers. Methods used by the authors: In a later analysis, of tens of millions of unique beta chains, about 10 million appeared in at least two donors. The repertoire was sequenced with immunoSEQ multiplex PCR; TCRdb's copy has only in-frame clones and lacks some. D and trimming come from the DNA, and the V and J calls and clone size come from that table. The sample contains approximately 100,000 clones, about 80% of which appear only once.

The genes are TRBV7-8 and TRBJ2-7; 9 bases map to TRBD2. Sample: PBMCs. The clonotype comes from a female donor in good health and CMV-seropositive. The CDR3 DNA reads as TGTGCCAGCAGCTCCGGTAGCGGGGGCTACGAGCAGTACTTC. Its translation: CASSSGSGGYEQYF.